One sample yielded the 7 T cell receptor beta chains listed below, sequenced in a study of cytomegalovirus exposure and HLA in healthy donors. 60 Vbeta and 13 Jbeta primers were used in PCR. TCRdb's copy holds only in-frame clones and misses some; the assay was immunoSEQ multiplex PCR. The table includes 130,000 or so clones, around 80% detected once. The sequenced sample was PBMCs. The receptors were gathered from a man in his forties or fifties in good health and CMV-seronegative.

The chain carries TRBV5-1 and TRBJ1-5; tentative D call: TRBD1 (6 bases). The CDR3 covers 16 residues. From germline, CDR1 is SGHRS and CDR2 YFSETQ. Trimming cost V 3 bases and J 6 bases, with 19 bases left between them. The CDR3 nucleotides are TGCGCCAGCAGCTCCGACCCCCAGGGGCTGGGTCAGCCCCAGCATTTT. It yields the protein CASSSDPQGLGQPQHF.

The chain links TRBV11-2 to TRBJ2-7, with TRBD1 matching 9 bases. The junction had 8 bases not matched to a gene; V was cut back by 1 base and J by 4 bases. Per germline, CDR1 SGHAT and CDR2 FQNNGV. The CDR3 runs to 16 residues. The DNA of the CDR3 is TGTGCCAGCAGCTTAGTCTCGGGACAGGGCGGGTACGAGCAGTACTTC. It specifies CASSLVSGQGGYEQYF.

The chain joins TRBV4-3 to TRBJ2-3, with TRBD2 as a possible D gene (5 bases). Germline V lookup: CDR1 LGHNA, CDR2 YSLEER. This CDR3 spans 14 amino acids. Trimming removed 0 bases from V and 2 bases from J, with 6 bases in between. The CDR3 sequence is CASSQDGDTDTQYF. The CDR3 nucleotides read TGCGCCAGCAGCCAAGACGGGGACACAGATACGCAGTATTTT.

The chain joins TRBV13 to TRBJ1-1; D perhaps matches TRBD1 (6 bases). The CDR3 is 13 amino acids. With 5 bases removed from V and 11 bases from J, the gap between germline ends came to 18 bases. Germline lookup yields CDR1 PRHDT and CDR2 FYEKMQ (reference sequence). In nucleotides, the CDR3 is TGTGCCAGCAGCCCGGGCGGGGGCGCGGACGCTTTCTTT. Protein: CASSPGGGADAFF.

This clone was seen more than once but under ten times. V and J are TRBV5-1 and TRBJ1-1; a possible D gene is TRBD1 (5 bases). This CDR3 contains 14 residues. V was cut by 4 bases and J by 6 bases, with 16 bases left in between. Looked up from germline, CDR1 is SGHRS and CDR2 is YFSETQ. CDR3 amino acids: CASSPPAGHSEAFF. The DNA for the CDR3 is TGCGCCAGCAGCCCCCCTGCAGGGCACTCTGAAGCTTTCTTT.

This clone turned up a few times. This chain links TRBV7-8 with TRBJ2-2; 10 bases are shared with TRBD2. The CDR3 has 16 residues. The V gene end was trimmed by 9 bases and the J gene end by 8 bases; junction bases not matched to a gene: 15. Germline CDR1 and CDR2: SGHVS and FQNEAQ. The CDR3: CASSLAGALVTGELFF. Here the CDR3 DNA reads TGTGCCAGTTCTCTAGCGGGGGCCCTCGTCACGGGGGAGCTGTTTTTT.

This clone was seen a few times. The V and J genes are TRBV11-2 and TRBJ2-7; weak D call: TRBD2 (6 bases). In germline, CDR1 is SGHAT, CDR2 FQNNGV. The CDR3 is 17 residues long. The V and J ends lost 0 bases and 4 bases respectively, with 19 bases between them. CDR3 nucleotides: TGTGCCAGCAGCTTAGATGGTATCGGGACTGTCTTGTACGAGCAGTACTTC. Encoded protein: CASSLDGIGTVLYEQYF.